Following are 31 T cell receptor beta chains from one sample sequenced in a study of blood T cells in healthy people across ages. Through a sample-barcoded 5' primer and a J-beta primer mix, a second PCR was run for 7 to 11 cycles. One entry per CDR3 protein results from TCRdb running MiXCR on the 5' RACE reads. The sample contains 1,300,000 or so distinct CDR3 sequences, 45% to 70% of which appear only once. Specimen: blood. These receptors all stem from a man between 18 and 29 years old in good health.

The chain carries TRBV7-2 and TRBJ1-2; D is unclear. V lost 3 bases, J lost 2 bases, and 7 bases lay in between. This CDR3 comprises 13 residues. Germline V gene data show CDR1 as SGHTA and CDR2 as FQGNSA. This chain's CDR3 is CASSFEANYGYTF. Written as DNA, the CDR3 is TGTGCCAGCAGCTTCGAAGCGAACTATGGCTACACCTTC.

Of note for this clonotype: One end of the junction is discordant with germline, which a read error may explain. CDR3 DNA: TGTGCCAGCGGTTTAGCCTACACTAGTTTAATAGAGACCCAGTACTTC. Amino acid sequence: CASGLAYTSLIETQYF. The chain employs TRBV12-3 or TRBV12-4 and TRBJ2-7; maybe TRBD2 (5 bases). The end of the DNA is better explained by TRBJ2-5, so the J call may be wrong. The CDR3 spans 16 residues.

The V and J genes are TRBV5-1 and TRBJ2-1; 13 positions agree with TRBD2. V lost 1 base to trimming and J lost 6 bases; unmatched junction nucleotides: 16. This CDR3 spans 20 amino acids. The germline gives CDR1 SGHRS, CDR2 YFSETQ. Written as DNA, the CDR3 is TGCGCCAGCAGCTTGATCACAGGGACTAGCGGGGCCTTTTCTGGCAATGAGCAGTTCTTC. Translation: CASSLITGTSGAFSGNEQFF.

The chain links TRBV20-1 to TRBJ2-7; 8 bases are a match to TRBD1. Germline V CDR1 and CDR2: DFQATT, SNEGSKA (reference sequence). CDR3 length: 15 amino acids. V dropped 6 bases and J dropped 1; count of bases not matched to a gene: 11. CDR3 bases: TGCAGTGCGAGCACCCAGGGGGCTGGGTCCTACGAGCAGTACTTC. This codes for CSASTQGAGSYEQYF.

This clonotype appeared many times. The V and J genes are TRBV6-1 and TRBJ2-3; 9 positions agree with TRBD2. CDR1 is MNHNS, CDR2 SASEGT, per germline. V trimming: 2 bases; J trimming: 2 bases; junction bases outside the gene matches: 8. The CDR3 spans 17 residues. For the CDR3, the DNA is TGTGCCAGCAGTGAAAAGACTAGCGGAGCCTTCACAGATACGCAGTATTTT. It specifies CASSEKTSGAFTDTQYF.

CDR3 loop: CASSLSGETEAFF. For the CDR3, the DNA is TGTGCCAGCAGTTTATCGGGAGAAACTGAAGCTTTCTTT. This chain connects TRBV12-3 or TRBV12-4 to TRBJ1-1; D not resolved. V was pared by 2 bases and J by 5 bases, with 9 bases between. The CDR3 has 13 amino acids.

The rearrangement links TRBV25-1 to TRBJ2-1; weak D call: TRBD2 (6 bases). Germline V gives CDR1 MGHDK, CDR2 SYGVNS. The V gene lost 2 bases and the J gene lost 8 bases, with 19 bases spanning the gap. CDR3 length: 16 amino acids. The chain's CDR3 is CASSEGLDVRRDEQFF. The CDR3 nucleotides read TGTGCCAGCAGTGAAGGTCTTGATGTGAGGAGGGATGAGCAGTTCTTC.

The V gene is TRBV29-1, the J gene TRBJ2-5; 7 positions agree with TRBD1. With 0 bases clipped from V and 7 bases from J, the junction kept 14 bases outside the gene matches. The CDR3 consists of 16 residues. Germline V lookup: CDR1 SQVTM, CDR2 ANQGSEA. CDR3 DNA sequence: TGCAGCGTTGAAGATCTCGGGACAGTCCCGTTGTGGACCCAGTACTTC. The encoded protein is CSVEDLGTVPLWTQYF.

This clonotype was seen more than once but under ten times. The V gene is TRBV6-6, the J gene TRBJ2-3; the D is unclear. The CDR3 loop spans 13 amino acids. Trimming stripped 4 bases from V and 5 bases from J, with 10 bases between. Germline V lookup: CDR1 MNHNY, CDR2 SVGAGI (reference sequence). CDR3 region: CASSSLDGDTQYF. The CDR3 DNA follows: TGTGCCAGCAGTTCCTTGGACGGAGATACGCAGTATTTT.

This clonotype was seen once. The J gene is TRBJ2-7, the V gene TRBV12-3 or TRBV12-4; the D gene is possibly TRBD1 (6 bases). The CDR3 has 14 residues. V was clipped by 3 bases and J by 5 bases, with 14 bases between them. In DNA form, the CDR3 reads TGTGCCAGCAGTTTCACGGCCAGGGGCCACGAGCAGTACTTC. Its protein product is CASSFTARGHEQYF.

This chain links TRBV2 with TRBJ1-1; D unresolved. Germline V gene data show CDR1 as SNHLY and CDR2 as FYNNEI. This CDR3 has 13 amino acids. The ends were cut back, 2 bases at V and 5 bases at J, with 9 bases in the middle. The CDR3 coding sequence is TGTGCCAGCAGTGAATTGAGGGAAACTGAAGCTTTCTTT. It is translated as CASSELRETEAFF.

This clonotype showed up just once. The V gene is TRBV7-9, the J gene TRBJ2-2; D is unclear. V was pared by 1 base and J by 6 bases, with 9 bases between. The CDR3 spans 14 residues. CDR1 is SEHNR, CDR2 FQNEAQ, per germline (reference sequence). The CDR3 DNA is TGTGCCAGCAGCTTAGAAGCCTCTTCCGGGGAGCTGTTTTTT. It is translated as CASSLEASSGELFF.

The J gene is TRBJ2-7, the V gene TRBV29-1; TRBD1 matches 11 bases. Germline CDR1 SQVTM, CDR2 ANQGSEA. Germline trimming cut 4 bases from V and 5 bases from J; bases unmatched to any gene: 4. The CDR3 has 13 amino acids. CDR3 DNA: TGCAGCGTTGGGGGACAGGGGGTCAACGAGCAGTACTTC. Its protein product is CSVGGQGVNEQYF.

The rearrangement uses TRBV3-1 and TRBJ2-1; D gene unclear. CDR3 length: 13 amino acids. The germline gives CDR1 LGHDT, CDR2 YNNKEL (reference sequence). Trimming pared 0 bases from V and 12 bases from J, leaving 12 bases between. CDR3 residues: CASSQETPVGQFF. The CDR3 bases are TGTGCCAGCAGCCAAGAGACCCCGGTGGGGCAGTTCTTC.

The chain employs TRBV20-1 and TRBJ2-7; weak D call: TRBD1 (6 bases). Germline CDR1 is DFQATT and CDR2 is SNEGSKA (reference sequence). V lost 8 bases to trimming and J lost 0 bases, with 14 bases between them. CDR3 length equals 13 residues. The CDR3 loop reads CSRRSRGSYEQYF. The CDR3 DNA follows: TGCAGTCGAAGGTCCAGGGGCTCCTACGAGCAGTACTTC.

This clonotype was detected a few times. The rearrangement joins TRBV5-1 to TRBJ2-3; D may be TRBD2 (5 bases). Trimming left V 4 bases short and J 2 bases short, with 14 bases between. This CDR3 contains 15 residues. Germline V gene data show CDR1 as SGHRS and CDR2 as YFSETQ. This chain's CDR3 is CASSPKTGITDTQYF. The CDR3 DNA is TGCGCCAGCAGCCCAAAAACCGGGATCACAGATACGCAGTATTTT. The full variable domain, completed using reference TRBV5-1 and TRBJ2-3, is KAGVTQTPRYLIKTRGQQVTLSCSPISGHRSVSWYQQTPGQGLQFLFEYFSETQRNKGNFPGRFSGRQFSNSRSEMNVSTLELGDSALYLCASSPKTGITDTQYFGPGTRLTVL.

This clonotype was seen once. The CDR3 nucleotides read TGCAGTGCTGATGACAGGGTGGATTCACCCCTCCACTTT. The encoded protein is CSADDRVDSPLHF. This chain connects TRBV20-1 to TRBJ1-6; the match to TRBD1 covers 7 bases. Trimming at V came to 5 bases and at J to 8 bases, leaving 6 bases not matched to a gene. Germline CDR1 is DFQATT and CDR2 is SNEGSKA (reference sequence). The CDR3 consists of 13 residues.

This clonotype was seen only a few times. The chain has TRBV10-2 and TRBJ1-6; D unresolved. V was cut by 2 bases and J by 9 bases, with 5 bases left in between. The germline CDR1 and CDR2 sequences are WSHSY and SAAADI. The CDR3 has 12 amino acids. The chain's CDR3 is CASSEGISPLHF. The CDR3 DNA reads TGCGCCAGCAGTGAGGGGATTTCACCCCTCCACTTT.

The rearrangement links TRBV5-1 to TRBJ1-6, with a weak D call TRBD1 (6 bases). CDR3 length: 16 residues. Germline V CDR1 and CDR2: SGHRS, YFSETQ. The V end lost 0 bases, the J end lost 9 bases, and 16 bases lay between the germline ends. The CDR3 nucleotides read TGCGCCAGCAGCTTGGCCGCTCCACAGGGTGCTTCACCCCTCCACTTT. Protein: CASSLAAPQGASPLHF.

DNA of the CDR3: TGTGCCAGCAGCCCCGAGGGGGATTTCAGACATACGCAGTATTTT. This sequence encodes CASSPEGDFRHTQYF. The rearrangement joins TRBV7-9 to TRBJ2-3, with D tentatively TRBD1 (6 bases). Trimming took off 5 bases at V and 7 bases at J, with 19 bases between the two ends. Germline CDR1 SEHNR, CDR2 FQNEAQ (reference sequence). The CDR3 is 15 residues long.

The rearrangement uses TRBV20-1 and TRBJ2-1, with D unclear. The end of the DNA fits TRBJ2-7 better, so the J call may be wrong. The CDR3 loop spans 13 amino acids. Germline lookup yields CDR1 DFQATT and CDR2 SNEGSKA (reference sequence). The CDR3 sequence is CSASPRSYNEQYF. The CDR3 nucleotides are TGCAGTGCTAGTCCGCGGTCCTACAATGAGCAGTACTTC.

DNA for the CDR3: TGTGCCAGCAGGGTGACAGGGGGCCCCACCTACGAGCAGTACTTC. Protein: CASRVTGGPTYEQYF. The rearrangement links TRBV11-2 to TRBJ2-4; 10 nucleotides match TRBD1. The DNA end is a closer match to TRBJ2-7, so the J assignment may be wrong. The CDR3 covers 15 residues. Germline CDR1 reads SGHAT; CDR2 reads FQNNGV.

The gene calls are TRBV4-3 and TRBJ1-1, with TRBD1 matching over 9 bases. The V gene's germline CDR1 is LGHNA and CDR2 YSLEER. The length of the CDR3 is 15 residues. V lost 3 bases and J lost 5; bases outside the gene matches: 7. The CDR3 bases are TGCGCCAGCAGCCAGAGAGACAGGGGGTGGACTGAAGCTTTCTTT. Its protein is CASSQRDRGWTEAFF.

This chain links TRBV7-2 with TRBJ2-7, with 7 positions matching TRBD2. V was clipped by 3 bases and J by 1 base; unmatched bases: 6. The CDR3 consists of 15 residues. Germline lookup yields CDR1 SGHTA and CDR2 FQGNSA. The CDR3, as DNA: TGTGCCAGCAGCTTGCGGGGGTCCCTATCCTACGAGCAGTACTTC. It yields the protein CASSLRGSLSYEQYF.

The V and J genes are TRBV28 and TRBJ2-1, with TRBD2 as a possible D gene (5 bases). V gave up 6 bases and J gave up 10 bases, with 16 bases separating them. The CDR3 is made up of 13 amino acids. Per the germline V gene, CDR1 is MDHEN and CDR2 is SYDVKM. The CDR3 protein is CASRSGWAGEQFF. The CDR3 coding sequence is TGTGCCAGCAGGTCAGGATGGGCGGGCGAGCAGTTCTTC.

This clonotype was picked up many times. V is TRBV7-2 and J is TRBJ2-7; 11 positions match TRBD2. V was clipped by 4 bases and J by 1 base; unmatched bases: 3. Germline values: CDR1 SGHTA, CDR2 FQGNSA. The CDR3 sequence is 15 residues long. The CDR3 DNA is TGTGCCAGCAGCTCTAGGACTAGCGGGTCCTACGAGCAGTACTTC. Amino acids: CASSSRTSGSYEQYF.

V usage is TRBV29-1 and J usage is TRBJ2-7, with 9 positions matching TRBD1. J was trimmed by 4 bases and V by 6 bases; bases with no gene match: 13. CDR3 length: 15 residues. Germline-derived CDR1 and CDR2 are SQVTM and ANQGSEA. The CDR3 loop is CSVGYRDRVMYEQYF. CDR3 DNA: TGCAGCGTGGGCTATCGGGACAGGGTAATGTACGAGCAGTACTTC.

The chain links TRBV28 to TRBJ1-4, with D perhaps TRBD1 (5 bases). This CDR3 is built from 14 residues. CDR1 is MDHEN and CDR2 is SYDVKM in the germline V gene. V was trimmed by 5 bases and J by 8 bases, leaving 15 bases between them. CDR3 in amino acids: CASSKQGFSEKLFF. CDR3 DNA: TGTGCCAGCAGTAAGCAGGGCTTTAGCGAAAAACTGTTTTTT.

This chain uses TRBV9 with TRBJ2-7; TRBD2 aligns across 10 bases. Trimming took 2 bases from V and 5 from J; bases not matched to a gene: 7. Germline V gene sequence: CDR1 SGDLS, CDR2 YYNGEE. The CDR3 covers 15 residues. The CDR3 loop reads CASSVSSGSTHEQYF. The CDR3 nucleotides read TGTGCCAGCAGCGTTTCTAGCGGGAGTACGCACGAGCAGTACTTC. Variable domain in full (rest from reference TRBV9 and TRBJ2-7): DSGVTQTPKHLITATGQRVTLRCSPRSGDLSVYWYQQSLDQGLQFLIQYYNGEERAKGNILERFSAQQFPDLHSELNLSSLELGDSALYFCASSVSSGSTHEQYFGPGTRLTVT.

The V call is TRBV25-1, the J call TRBJ2-5; 12 bases are shared with TRBD2. The better agreement between TRBJ2-7 and the DNA end casts doubt on the J call. CDR1 and CDR2 from the germline V gene are MGHDK and SYGVNS. This CDR3 spans 16 amino acids. CDR3 DNA sequence: TGTGCCAGCAGTGAACCTACTAGCGGGGGGTGGTACGAGCAGTACTTC. It yields the protein CASSEPTSGGWYEQYF.

The chain joins TRBV4-3 to TRBJ2-7; tentatively, D is TRBD2 (5 bases). The CDR3 extends over 13 amino acids. V was pared by 1 base and J by 5 bases, with 9 bases between. CDR1 and CDR2 from the germline V gene are LGHNA and YSLEER. The chain's CDR3 is CASSQGSADEQYF. As DNA, the CDR3 is TGCGCCAGCAGCCAAGGGTCAGCGGACGAGCAGTACTTC.